This T cell receptor beta chain was captured by sequencing in a study of post-analysis software for immune sequencing data. Worth noting for this clonotype: The antigen remains undetermined.

Notes on the study in general: Normalized Chao1 diversity was significantly lower in multiple sclerosis patients than in controls.

Each TCR beta cDNA library carried unique molecular identifiers. Once roughly 0.9 to 11 million T cells were used, roughly 490,000 cDNA molecules resulted. TCRdb reprocessed the PCR reads via MiXCR and lists one record per CDR3 protein. The sample yields hundreds of thousands of distinct CDR3 sequences, about 60% seen once. The clonotype comes from a girl between 2 and 10 years old with multiple sclerosis. The specimen sequenced was blood.

The CDR3 region is CASSFGSHTEAFF. Written as DNA, the CDR3 is TGTGCCAGCAGCTTTGGCAGCCACACTGAAGCTTTCTTT. The rearrangement links TRBV5-4 to TRBJ1-1; no definite D call. CDR3 length: 13 residues. Germline V CDR1 and CDR2: SGHNT, YYREEE (reference sequence). Trimming took off 2 bases at V and 3 bases at J, with 8 bases between the two ends.